This TCR beta chain emerged from a study of CD8+ T cells in alopecia areata. As for the study in general: Severity among treated patients was scored by the percentage of scalp area affected.

Points from the study as a whole: The study found that many expanded lesional clones persisted in scalp and blood during tofacitinib. Expanded CD8+ clones among the top 100, as well as scalp clonality, were significantly decreased by tofacitinib.

Regarding this clone: Antigen: not known.

The treatment here: oral pan-JAK inhibitor, 5-10 mg twice daily. Following RNA extraction, reverse transcription yielded cDNA that acted as the sequencing template. Only in-frame clones appear in the TCRdb table, and some are missing; sequencing was by immunoSEQ multiplex PCR. The table records 150,000 to 200,000 clones, less than 70% of them present only once. The CDR3 has 19 residues. Trimming shortened V by 2 bases and J by 2 bases, and 25 bases separated the two germline ends. The germline V gene has CDR1 SGHRS and CDR2 YFSETQ. V usage is TRBV5-1 and J usage is TRBJ1-1, with a weak D call TRBD1 (6 bases). This clonotype originated in a human donor with alopecia areata. The sequences come from CD4+ T cells sorted from blood, collected around week 49, from a patient treated with tofacitinib. CDR3 DNA sequence: TGCGCCAGCAGCTTCTTAACCGCTAATTCCGGACAGACAAACACTGAAGCTTTCTTT. It yields the protein CASSFLTANSGQTNTEAFF.